What follows are 20 T cell receptor beta chains derived from one specimen sequenced in a study of cytomegalovirus exposure and HLA in healthy donors. The PCR used 60 Vbeta and 13 Jbeta primers. Only in-frame clones appear in the TCRdb table, and some are missing; sequencing was by immunoSEQ multiplex PCR. The repertoire holds about 120,000 clones, approximately 17% seen once, with approximately 2.9% in the top ten. The sample was PBMCs. These receptor sequences come from a female donor in good health and CMV-seropositive.

This clone was counted between two and nine times. CDR3 amino acids: CASSFGGDRAQNYGYTF. For the CDR3, the DNA is TGCGCCAGCAGCTTCGGGGGGGACAGAGCGCAAAACTATGGCTACACCTTC. This chain joins TRBV5-1 and TRBJ1-2, with 7 positions matching TRBD1. CDR1 SGHRS and CDR2 YFSETQ come from the germline V gene. The length of the CDR3 is 17 residues. V lost 2 bases and J lost 2; bases outside the gene matches: 12.

The chain carries TRBV9 and TRBJ1-2; D is uncertain. The CDR3 covers 16 residues. The V end was cut by 0 bases, the J end by 4 bases, with 16 bases between. Germline V gives CDR1 SGDLS, CDR2 YYNGEE. This chain's CDR3 is CASSVEAGPIAYGYTF. In DNA form, the CDR3 reads TGTGCCAGCAGCGTAGAGGCAGGCCCCATCGCCTATGGCTACACCTTC.

CDR3 coding DNA: TGTGCTAGTGGTTTGACCCTAATTGAGGGACAGGGGGCTGTTCGCTACACCTTC. Its translation: CASGLTLIEGQGAVRYTF. V and J are TRBV12-5 and TRBJ1-2, with TRBD1 matching 12 bases. CDR3 length equals 18 residues. Germline V gene data show CDR1 as LGHNT and CDR2 as FRNRAP. V shed 2 bases and J 9 bases; nucleotides not matched to a gene: 16.

The chain joins TRBV4-3 to TRBJ2-3; 8 bases line up with TRBD1. CDR3 length: 15 amino acids. Germline trimming cut 4 bases from V and 4 bases from J; bases unmatched to any gene: 7. Per the germline V gene, CDR1 is LGHNA and CDR2 is YSLEER. CDR3 bases: TGCGCCAGCAGCCGGCGGACAGGGTGGGCAGATACGCAGTATTTT. It yields the protein CASSRRTGWADTQYF.

This clone was recorded once. The V and J genes are TRBV4-3 and TRBJ2-1; 10 bases are shared with TRBD2. Germline assignment: CDR1 LGHNA and CDR2 YSLEER. The V gene end was trimmed by 0 bases and the J gene end by 3 bases; junction bases not matched to a gene: 8. This CDR3 region has 18 residues. In DNA form, the CDR3 reads TGCGCCAGCAGCCAAGATTGGAGCGGGGGGGCCGTCTACAATGAGCAGTTCTTC. Amino acid sequence: CASSQDWSGGAVYNEQFF.

The V gene is TRBV5-1, the J gene TRBJ1-3; D remains ambiguous. The CDR3 loop spans 14 amino acids. The V gene lost 0 bases and the J gene lost 3 bases, with 7 bases spanning the gap. The germline V gene encodes CDR1 SGHRS and CDR2 YFSETQ. For the CDR3, the DNA is TGCGCCAGCAGCTTGGGGCCGGGTGGAAACACCATATATTTT. It yields the protein CASSLGPGGNTIYF.

This clone was recorded a few times. V and J are TRBV4-2 and TRBJ1-6; D is unclear. Germline V gives CDR1 LGHNA, CDR2 YNFKEQ. The CDR3 has 15 residues. Trimming stripped 0 bases from V and 6 bases from J, with 9 bases between. The CDR3 is CASSQERGANSPLHF. CDR3 in DNA: TGTGCCAGCAGCCAAGAGCGGGGAGCTAATTCACCCCTCCACTTT.

The sample holds a few counts of this clone. The J gene is TRBJ1-5, the V gene TRBV19; 7 nucleotides align to TRBD1. The germline gives CDR1 LNHDA, CDR2 SQIVND (reference sequence). CDR3 length equals 15 residues. J gave up 3 bases and V 7 bases, and 9 bases lay outside the gene matches. Here the CDR3 DNA reads TGTGCCAGTAACGGGACAGCCCCCACCAATCAGCCCCAGCATTTT. This sequence encodes CASNGTAPTNQPQHF. Using reference TRBV19 and TRBJ1-5 for the parts outside the CDR3, the full variable domain is DGGITQSPKYLFRKEGQNVTLSCEQNLNHDAMYWYRQDPGQGLRLIYYSQIVNDFQKGDIAEGYSVSREKKESFPLTVTSAQKNPTAFYLCASNGTAPTNQPQHFGDGTRLSIL.

Only a few counts were recorded for this clone. The chain recombines TRBV10-3 with TRBJ1-2; the D is unclear. The germline CDR1 and CDR2 sequences are ENHRY and SYGVKD. The CDR3 loop spans 15 amino acids. V lost 0 bases and J 4 bases, leaving 12 bases between the germline ends. CDR3 sequence: CAISESLYSSYGYTF. CDR3 bases: TGTGCCATCAGTGAGTCTCTTTACAGCAGCTATGGCTACACCTTC.

The rearrangement links TRBV19 to TRBJ2-5, with D perhaps matching TRBD2 (5 bases). V was shortened by 8 bases and J by 5 bases, with 21 bases between the two germline ends. Germline V gene sequence: CDR1 LNHDA, CDR2 SQIVND (reference sequence). The CDR3 spans 15 residues. The DNA for the CDR3 is TGTGCCAGTCGTCCGGGAAGCCGAGTTTGGGAGACCCAGTACTTC. As protein: CASRPGSRVWETQYF.

This clone turned up a few times. This chain uses TRBV27 with TRBJ1-2, with TRBD1 matching 7 bases. Germline CDR1 MNHEY, CDR2 SMNVEV (reference sequence). This CDR3 is built from 15 residues. V shed 1 base and J 4 bases; nucleotides not matched to a gene: 6. The CDR3 reads CASSLFPGQLYGYTF. DNA for the CDR3: TGTGCCAGCAGTTTATTCCCGGGACAGCTCTATGGCTACACCTTC.

The chain combines TRBV6-1 with TRBJ2-5; D unclear. V lost 7 bases, J lost 1 base, and 13 bases lay in between. Germline values: CDR1 MNHNS, CDR2 SASEGT. This CDR3 contains 14 residues. The CDR3 sequence is CASNPLEFQETQYF. The CDR3, as DNA: TGTGCCAGCAACCCCCTGGAGTTCCAAGAGACCCAGTACTTC.

A few counts support this clone. The gene calls are TRBV5-1 and TRBJ2-3; D is unclear. Germline V gene sequence: CDR1 SGHRS, CDR2 YFSETQ. This CDR3 contains 16 residues. The germline V and J ends were trimmed by 3 bases and 0 bases, with 14 bases remaining between them. The CDR3 spells CASSSLHSSSTDTQYF. The DNA of the CDR3 is TGCGCCAGCAGCTCCCTCCACAGTAGTAGCACAGATACGCAGTATTTT.

The V call is TRBV6-6, the J call TRBJ2-5, with 10 bases identical to TRBD2. The CDR3 runs 16 residues. With 0 bases clipped from V and 5 bases from J, the junction kept 6 bases outside the gene matches. Germline V CDR1 and CDR2: MNHNY, SVGAGI (reference sequence). For the CDR3, the DNA is TGTGCCAGCAGTTACTCGGTTAGCGGGGGGAGGGAGACCCAGTACTTC. Amino acids: CASSYSVSGGRETQYF.

This clone was counted between two and nine times. The chain is built from TRBV11-2 and TRBJ2-7, with 9 bases that match TRBD1. The CDR3 is 15 amino acids. The trim removed 4 bases at V and 3 bases at J, leaving 7 bases unmatched. Germline CDR1 and CDR2: SGHAT and FQNNGV. The CDR3 bases are TGTGCCAGCAGCTCAAGCCGGGACAGGGACTACGAGCAGTACTTC. Protein sequence: CASSSSRDRDYEQYF.

This clone was seen a handful of times. V gene TRBV5-1 combines with J gene TRBJ2-7; D is perhaps TRBD1 (6 bases). Trimming pared 4 bases from V and 2 bases from J, leaving 16 bases between. This CDR3 is built from 15 residues. The V gene's germline CDR1 is SGHRS and CDR2 YFSETQ. The CDR3 loop is CASSPQGSGPYEQYF. The CDR3 bases are TGCGCCAGCAGCCCACAGGGTTCGGGACCCTACGAGCAGTACTTC. The variable domain in full, completed from reference TRBV5-1 and TRBJ2-7, reads KAGVTQTPRYLIKTRGQQVTLSCSPISGHRSVSWYQQTPGQGLQFLFEYFSETQRNKGNFPGRFSGRQFSNSRSEMNVSTLELGDSALYLCASSPQGSGPYEQYFGPGTRLTVT.

This clone was recorded a few times. The CDR3 coding sequence is TGTGCCAGCAGCTTATCTGGAGAACTCTTGTGGCCCCTCCACTTT. This translates into CASSLSGELLWPLHF. The rearrangement uses TRBV5-6 and TRBJ1-6; no clear D gene. The germline gives CDR1 SGHDT, CDR2 YYEEEE. This CDR3 contains 15 residues. V was cut by 2 bases and J by 13 bases, with 19 bases left in between.

The rearrangement uses TRBV6-5 and TRBJ1-2; D ambiguous. Per the germline V gene, CDR1 is MNHEY and CDR2 is SVGAGI. The CDR3 totals 11 residues. V dropped 6 bases and J dropped 7 bases, with 9 bases sitting between them. This CDR3 is CASSSSGGYTF. As DNA, the CDR3 is TGTGCCAGCAGCTCCTCAGGTGGCTACACCTTC.

This clone appeared a few times. The rearrangement uses TRBV19 and TRBJ2-1; D not certain. The CDR3 totals 15 residues. The V gene's germline CDR1 is LNHDA and CDR2 SQIVND (reference sequence). V lost 1 base and J 7 bases, leaving 14 bases between the germline ends. The CDR3 DNA is TGTGCCAGTAGTATAGGGTTAGCAAGTTCAAATGAGCAGTTCTTC. Residues: CASSIGLASSNEQFF. Full variable domain (outside the CDR3, taken from reference TRBV19 and TRBJ2-1): DGGITQSPKYLFRKEGQNVTLSCEQNLNHDAMYWYRQDPGQGLRLIYYSQIVNDFQKGDIAEGYSVSREKKESFPLTVTSAQKNPTAFYLCASSIGLASSNEQFFGPGTRLTVL.

The V gene is TRBV9, the J gene TRBJ2-5; 8 nucleotides match TRBD2. Germline values: CDR1 SGDLS, CDR2 YYNGEE. The CDR3 spans 15 residues. V was pared by 3 bases and J by 2 bases, with 6 bases of the junction left unmatched. The CDR3 loop is CASSAPPGGQETQYF. The CDR3 nucleotides are TGTGCCAGCAGCGCTCCGCCGGGGGGGCAAGAGACCCAGTACTTC.